This TCR beta chain was profiled in a study of blood T cells in healthy people across ages. Whole-study results and caveats: Naive and antigen-experienced cells could not be conclusively compared, given unsorted PBMCs.

Only a few counts were recorded for this clonotype. The antigen is undetermined. A J-beta primer mix and a sample-barcoded 5' primer were used in a second PCR of roughly 6 to 11 cycles. TCRdb used MiXCR to reprocess the 5' RACE reads, holding one entry per CDR3 protein. The data contain over 1,500,000 distinct CDR3 sequences, about 39% of them singletons. V shed 6 bases, J shed 6 bases, and the junction held 3 bases outside the gene matches. In germline, CDR1 is SQVTM, CDR2 ANQGSEA. This CDR3 region has 13 residues. This sequence was found in a human donor in good health. J is TRBJ1-4 and V is TRBV29-1; 11 bases agree with TRBD1. The sequencing sample was made of blood. Written as DNA, the CDR3 is TGCAGCGTCGGGACAGGGGGGGATGAAAAACTGTTTTTT. Its translation is CSVGTGGDEKLFF.